This T cell receptor (beta chain) is drawn from a study of blood T cell repertoires in COVID-19. The germline V gene encodes CDR1 LNHDA and CDR2 SQIVND (reference sequence). Unmatched junction bases numbered 13, after V lost 6 bases and J lost 11 bases. The CDR3 covers 15 residues. The assay was immunoSEQ multiplex PCR, and TCRdb's table has in-frame clones only and misses some. Among about 37,000 clones, over 70% were seen once, and the ten largest hold 3.1%. The sequencing input was peripheral blood. This receptor was taken from a man aged 65 to 85 with COVID-19, enrolled during active disease. The chain carries TRBV19 and TRBJ1-5, with 10 positions matching TRBD1. The DNA for the CDR3 is TGTGCCAGTAGAGGGGACAGGGGCCCCCAGGGAGCCCAGCATTTT. Translation: CASRGDRGPQGAQHF.